This T cell receptor (beta chain) was recorded in a study of shared clonotypes between healthy human individuals. Healthy adults negative for HIV, lacking recent acute infections or vaccinations, served as donors. Naive CD45RA+ and memory CD45RA-negative subsets were split from CD4+ cells. The material for each subset, its genomic DNA, was split evenly across several immunoSEQ plates. Repertoires were generated with immunoSEQ multiplex PCR, while TCRdb's copy carries only in-frame clones and drops some. Of some 2,100,000 clones listed, 95% are singletons. The CDR3 spans 14 residues. J gave up 4 bases and V 6 bases, and 5 bases lay outside the gene matches. Germline lookup yields CDR1 MNHNY and CDR2 SVGAGI (reference sequence).

The sequence derives from a man between 18 and 35 years old in good health. Sequenced sample: naive CD4+ T cells sorted from blood. The sample's subset: CD45RA+ positively selected. The rearrangement links TRBV6-6 to TRBJ2-1; 8 nucleotides line up with TRBD2. The CDR3 reads CASRLADSYNEQFF. The CDR3 bases are TGTGCCAGCAGACTAGCGGACTCGTACAATGAGCAGTTCTTC.